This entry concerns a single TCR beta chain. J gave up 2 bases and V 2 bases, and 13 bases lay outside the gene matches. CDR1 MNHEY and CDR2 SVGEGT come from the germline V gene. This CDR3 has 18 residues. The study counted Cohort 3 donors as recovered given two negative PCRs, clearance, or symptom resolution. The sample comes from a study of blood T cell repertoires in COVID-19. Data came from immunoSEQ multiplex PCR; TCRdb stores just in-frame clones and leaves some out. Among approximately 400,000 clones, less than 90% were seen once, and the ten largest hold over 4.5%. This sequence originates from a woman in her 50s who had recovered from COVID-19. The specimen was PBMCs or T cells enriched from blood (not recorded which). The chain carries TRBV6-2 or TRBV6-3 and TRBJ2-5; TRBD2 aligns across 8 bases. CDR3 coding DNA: TGTGCCAGCAGTTACGCGGGGGGCCTTCAGCTAGTACAAGAGACCCAGTACTTC. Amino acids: CASSYAGGLQLVQETQYF.